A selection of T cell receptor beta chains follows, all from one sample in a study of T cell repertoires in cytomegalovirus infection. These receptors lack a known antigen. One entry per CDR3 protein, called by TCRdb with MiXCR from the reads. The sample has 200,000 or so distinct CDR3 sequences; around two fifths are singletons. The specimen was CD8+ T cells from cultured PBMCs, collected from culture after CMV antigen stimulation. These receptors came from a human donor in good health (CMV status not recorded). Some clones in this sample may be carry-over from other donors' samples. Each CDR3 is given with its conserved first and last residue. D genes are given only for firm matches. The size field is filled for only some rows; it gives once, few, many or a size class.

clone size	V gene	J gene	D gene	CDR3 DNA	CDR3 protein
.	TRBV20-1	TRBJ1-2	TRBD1	TGCAGTGCTAGAGATCCAAGACAGGGGGTCGGCGGCTACACCTTC	CSARDPRQGVGGYTF
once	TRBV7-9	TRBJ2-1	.	TGTGCCAGCAGCCCGCTGCTAGCGAGAATCTACAATGAGCAGTTCTTC	CASSPLLARIYNEQFF
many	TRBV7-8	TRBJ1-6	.	TGTGCCAGCAGCTTATTAGGGGTGGCTTCACCCCTCCACTTT	CASSLLGVASPLHF
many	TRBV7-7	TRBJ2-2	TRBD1	TGTGCTAGCAGCTTAGGGACAGTCAGGAACACCGGGGAGCTGTTTTTT	CASSLGTVRNTGELFF
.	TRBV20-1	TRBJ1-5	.	TGCAGTGCTAGAGACTACGAGGGACGACGGAATCAGCCCCAGCATTTT	CSARDYEGRRNQPQHF
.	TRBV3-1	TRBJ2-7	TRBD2	TGTGCCAGCAGCCAAGTAACTAGCGGGGATTCGCTCGGGTGGGAGCAGTACTTC	CASSQVTSGDSLGWEQYF
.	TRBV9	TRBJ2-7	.	TGTGCCAGCAGCGTACAGGGGTTGCCTACCTACGAGCAGTACTTC	CASSVQGLPTYEQYF
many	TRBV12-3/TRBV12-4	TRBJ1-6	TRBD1	TGTGCCAGCAGTCCTCGACAGGGCGGTTCACCCCTCCACTTT	CASSPRQGGSPLHF
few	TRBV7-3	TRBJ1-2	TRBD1	TGTGCCAGCAGCGCTGACAGGGGTTCTGGCTACACCTTC	CASSADRGSGYTF
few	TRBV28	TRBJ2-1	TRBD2	TGTGCCAGCAGACTAGCGGGAGATGATGAGCAGTTCTTC	CASRLAGDDEQFF
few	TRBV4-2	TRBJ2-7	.	TGTGCCAGCAGCCAACTCCGGGCGGCCTACGGCCACGAGCAGTACTTC	CASSQLRAAYGHEQYF
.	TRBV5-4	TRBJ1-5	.	TGTGCCAGCAGCATCGGGGGGGGGCAGCCCCAGCATTTT	CASSIGGGQPQHF
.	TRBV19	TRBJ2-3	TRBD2	TGTGCCAGTAGAGGACTAGCGGGGGACCAAGGCACAGATACGCAGTATTTT	CASRGLAGDQGTDTQYF
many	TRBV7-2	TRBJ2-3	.	TGTGCCAGCAGCTTATCCCGATCCCGGAAAGATACGCAGTATTTT	CASSLSRSRKDTQYF
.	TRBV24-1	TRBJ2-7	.	TGTGCCACCAGTGTCGTGGGTAGCGACGAGCAGTACTTC	CATSVVGSDEQYF
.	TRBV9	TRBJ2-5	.	TGTGCCAGCAGTACAGGGTCTCTGGAGACCCAGTACTTC	CASSTGSLETQYF
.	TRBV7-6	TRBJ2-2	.	TGTGCCAGCAGCCTATCCGGCGCGGGGAACACCGGGGAGCTGTTTTTT	CASSLSGAGNTGELFF
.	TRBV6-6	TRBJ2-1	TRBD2	TGTGCCAGCAGCGTCAGGACTAGCGGGAGAGGGAATGAGCAGTTCTTC	CASSVRTSGRGNEQFF
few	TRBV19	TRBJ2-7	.	TGTGCCAGTAGTATCCGACCCTGGGACGAGCAGTACTTC	CASSIRPWDEQYF
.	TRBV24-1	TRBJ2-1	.	TGTGCCACCAAGGCGAACTCCTACAATGAGCAGTTCTTC	CATKANSYNEQFF
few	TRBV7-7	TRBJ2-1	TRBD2	TGTGCTAGCAGCCCTGAAACTAGCGGGGGGTACAATGAGCAGTTCTTC	CASSPETSGGYNEQFF
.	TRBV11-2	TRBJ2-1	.	TGTGCCAGCAGCTTCGAAGGGGCCGCACACAATGAGCAGTTCTTC	CASSFEGAAHNEQFF
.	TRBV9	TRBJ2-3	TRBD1	TGTGCCAGCAGCTCCCAGCGATCAAGACAGGGGGGGACAGATACGCAGTATTTT	CASSSQRSRQGGTDTQYF
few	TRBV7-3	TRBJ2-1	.	TGTGCCAGCAGCTTAAAAAGGCTTTGGGGCCGAATATTATCGTACAATGAGCAGTTCTTC	CASSLKRLWGRILSYNEQFF
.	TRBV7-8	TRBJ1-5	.	TGTGCCAGCAGCTTAGCTCAGGTAGGGGTTTCCTCGGAGGCCCAGCATTTT	CASSLAQVGVSSEAQHF
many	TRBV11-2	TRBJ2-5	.	TGTGCCAGCAGCCGGAGGACCCAAGAGACCCAGTACTTC	CASSRRTQETQYF
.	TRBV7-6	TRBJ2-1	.	TGTGCCAGCAGCTTAGGAGAAAACAATGAGCAGTTCTTC	CASSLGENNEQFF
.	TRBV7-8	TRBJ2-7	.	TGTGCCAGCAGCTTAGACCGAGTTACCTACGAGCAGTACTTC	CASSLDRVTYEQYF